These T cell receptor beta chains were read from a single sample in a study of cytotoxic CD8 clonotypes in ibrutinib-treated CLL. Here immunoSEQ multiplex PCR was the method, and the copy in TCRdb shows in-frame clones only, minus some. The data hold some 310,000 clones, with around four fifths observed a single time. The specimen was PBMCs, collected before ibrutinib treatment. All receptors derive from a human donor with chronic lymphocytic leukemia. Both conserved end residues are part of each CDR3. The D gene is left open where the match is weak.

j_call: TRBJ1-1
v_call: TRBV5-6
d_call: -
cdr3_aa: CASSLTPRDTEAFF
cdr3_nt: TGTGCCAGCAGCTTGACGCCTAGGGACACTGAAGCTTTCTTT

j_call: TRBJ1-1
v_call: TRBV19
d_call: -
cdr3_aa: CASSPGTTNTEAFF
cdr3_nt: TGTGCCAGTAGTCCGGGGACAACGAACACTGAAGCTTTCTTT

j_call: TRBJ1-1
v_call: TRBV5-4
d_call: -
cdr3_aa: CASSSAGMMNTEAFF
cdr3_nt: TGTGCCAGCAGCTCGGCGGGGATGATGAACACTGAAGCTTTCTTT

j_call: TRBJ1-1
v_call: TRBV6-6
d_call: -
cdr3_aa: CASSDDSSSNTEAFF
cdr3_nt: TGTGCCAGCAGTGATGACAGCAGTTCGAACACTGAAGCTTTCTTT

j_call: TRBJ1-5
v_call: TRBV7-6
d_call: -
cdr3_aa: CASSQIDGSNQPQHF
cdr3_nt: TGTGCCAGCAGCCAAATCGACGGTAGCAATCAGCCCCAGCATTTT

j_call: TRBJ2-7
v_call: TRBV6-5
d_call: TRBD1
cdr3_aa: CASRGQGLYEQYF
cdr3_nt: TGTGCCAGCAGGGGACAGGGACTCTACGAGCAGTACTTC

j_call: TRBJ1-3
v_call: TRBV5-4
d_call: -
cdr3_aa: CASSPMGTGNTIYF
cdr3_nt: TGTGCCAGCAGCCCGATGGGGACCGGAAACACCATATATTTT

j_call: TRBJ2-1
v_call: TRBV10-3
d_call: TRBD1
cdr3_aa: CAISRGGDEQFF
cdr3_nt: TGTGCCATCAGCCGAGGGGGCGATGAGCAGTTCTTC

j_call: TRBJ2-1
v_call: TRBV11-2
d_call: TRBD2
cdr3_aa: CASSLRGSGILSDEQFF
cdr3_nt: TGTGCCAGCAGCTTACGGGGTAGCGGGATACTTAGCGATGAGCAGTTCTTC

j_call: TRBJ2-3
v_call: TRBV6-5
d_call: -
cdr3_aa: CASTRTASTDTQYF
cdr3_nt: TGTGCCAGCACCAGGACAGCTAGCACAGATACGCAGTATTTT

j_call: TRBJ1-1
v_call: TRBV5-5
d_call: -
cdr3_aa: CASSNYNRNTEAFF
cdr3_nt: TGTGCCAGCAGCAACTATAACAGGAACACTGAAGCTTTCTTT

j_call: TRBJ1-2
v_call: TRBV29-1
d_call: -
cdr3_aa: CSVYRSYGYTF
cdr3_nt: TGCAGCGTTTACCGATCCTATGGCTACACCTTC

j_call: TRBJ2-3
v_call: TRBV7-2
d_call: -
cdr3_aa: CASSLPDTQYF
cdr3_nt: TGTGCCAGCAGCTTACCAGATACGCAGTATTTT

j_call: TRBJ1-5
v_call: TRBV6-5
d_call: TRBD1
cdr3_aa: CASSHRGYQPQHF
cdr3_nt: TGTGCCAGCAGTCACAGGGGTTATCAGCCCCAGCATTTT